One sample yielded the 20 T cell receptor beta chains listed below, sequenced in a study of blood T cell repertoires in COVID-19. The assay was immunoSEQ multiplex PCR, and TCRdb's table has in-frame clones only and misses some. The sample carries approximately 89,000 clones, about four fifths recorded once. Sequencing was performed on peripheral blood. These receptors all come from a man aged 65 to 85 with COVID-19, enrolled during active disease.

This clone was seen a few times. V usage is TRBV14 and J usage is TRBJ2-3; TRBD2 agrees at 7 bases. Germline V gene sequence: CDR1 SGHDN, CDR2 FVKESK. This CDR3 contains 15 residues. The junction had 4 bases not matched to a gene; V was cut back by 4 bases and J by 0 bases. Here the CDR3 reads CASSRSGFSTDTQYF. The CDR3 DNA reads as TGTGCCAGCAGCCGTAGCGGGTTCAGCACAGATACGCAGTATTTT.

The chain has TRBV6-5 and TRBJ1-3; 9 positions agree with TRBD1. V was pared by 5 bases and J by 4 bases, with 3 bases of the junction left unmatched. CDR1 and CDR2 (germline): MNHEY, SVGAGI. The length of the CDR3 is 14 residues. The CDR3 coding sequence is TGTGCCAGCAGTACAGGGGGCGCGGGAAACACCATATATTTT. Translation: CASSTGGAGNTIYF.

The chain couples TRBV11-2 to TRBJ1-2; no reliable D call. This CDR3 is 12 amino acids long. Trimming cost V 4 bases and J 6 bases, with 9 bases left between them. Germline lookup yields CDR1 SGHAT and CDR2 FQNNGV. The CDR3: CASSSQRDGYTF. Written as DNA, the CDR3 is TGTGCCAGCAGCTCACAGAGGGATGGCTACACCTTC.

This clone was detected once. The chain joins TRBV29-1 to TRBJ1-1; D may be TRBD1 (5 bases). This CDR3 contains 14 residues. From germline, CDR1 is SQVTM and CDR2 ANQGSEA. The CDR3 DNA reads as TGCGCCTGTGGGGGGGGGTACCTGAACACTGAAGCTTTCTTT. Translation: CACGGGYLNTEAFF.

This clone was detected only once. This chain uses TRBV7-2 with TRBJ2-7, with 9 bases matching TRBD2. CDR1 is SGHTA, CDR2 FQGNSA, per germline. This CDR3 contains 15 residues. V was clipped by 0 bases and J by 6 bases; unmatched bases: 6. The CDR3 spells CASSLAQAGGGEQYF. The CDR3, as DNA: TGTGCCAGCAGCTTAGCGCAAGCGGGAGGAGGCGAGCAGTACTTC.

V is TRBV6-2 or TRBV6-3 and J is TRBJ1-2; 10 nucleotides agree with TRBD1. V was clipped by 2 bases and J by 7 bases; unmatched bases: 10. The CDR3 loop spans 16 amino acids. Germline V gene sequence: CDR1 MNHEY, CDR2 SVGEGT. This CDR3 is CASSYPPGTGDGGYTF. The CDR3 nucleotides are TGTGCCAGCAGTTACCCCCCCGGGACAGGGGATGGTGGCTACACCTTC.

This clone was counted at least ten times. CDR3 sequence reads: CASSAQPQGLGNTIYF. The CDR3 bases are TGTGCCAGCAGTGCCCAACCTCAGGGGCTTGGAAACACCATATATTTT. The V and J genes are TRBV27 and TRBJ1-3; TRBD1 might be the D (6 bases). Looked up from germline, CDR1 is MNHEY and CDR2 is SMNVEV (reference sequence). V lost 5 bases to trimming and J lost 3 bases, with 17 bases between them. The CDR3 sequence is 16 residues long.

This clone was detected only a few times. The V call is TRBV4-3, the J call TRBJ1-1, with TRBD1 identical over 10 bases. CDR3 length: 13 residues. The germline gives CDR1 LGHNA, CDR2 YSLEER. Trimming at V came to 4 bases and at J to 10 bases, leaving 6 bases not matched to a gene. CDR3 bases: TGCGCCAGCAGCCCCGACAGGGGGCGACGAGCTTTCTTT. Translation gives CASSPDRGRRAFF.

This clone was counted many times. This chain links TRBV28 with TRBJ1-6; perhaps TRBD1 as D (5 bases). Trimming pared 3 bases from V and 9 bases from J, leaving 18 bases between. Germline CDR1 reads MDHEN; CDR2 reads SYDVKM. The CDR3 consists of 16 residues. In DNA form, the CDR3 reads TGTGCCAGCAGTTTTTCAGCTGGGTCCGGGGGTTCACCCCTCCACTTT. This sequence encodes CASSFSAGSGGSPLHF.

This clone showed up just a few times. The chain combines TRBV6-2 or TRBV6-3 with TRBJ2-1; D is undetermined. CDR1 and CDR2 (germline): MNHEY, SVGEGT. V lost 4 bases and J 7 bases, leaving 11 bases between the germline ends. The CDR3 contains 13 residues. Here the CDR3 reads CASSLEMRNEQFF. Written as DNA, the CDR3 is TGTGCCAGCAGTTTGGAAATGAGGAATGAGCAGTTCTTC.

This chain uses TRBV7-2 with TRBJ1-2; 7 nucleotides agree with TRBD1. Germline V gene sequence: CDR1 SGHTA, CDR2 FQGNSA. The CDR3 runs 14 residues. With 5 bases clipped from V and 4 bases from J, the junction kept 7 bases outside the gene matches. The CDR3 sequence is CASSAQTGPYGYTF. The CDR3 coding sequence is TGTGCCAGCAGCGCTCAGACAGGGCCCTATGGCTACACCTTC.

V gene TRBV27 combines with J gene TRBJ1-2, with D possibly matching TRBD1 (5 bases). The CDR3 is 16 residues long. V was cut by 3 bases and J by 0 bases, with 14 bases left in between. Per the germline V gene, CDR1 is MNHEY and CDR2 is SMNVEV (reference sequence). CDR3 sequence (DNA): TGTGCCAGCAGTTTTCAATCAGGGAAGACTAACTATGGCTACACCTTC. Amino acid sequence: CASSFQSGKTNYGYTF.

This rearrangement joins TRBV19 to TRBJ2-3, with a weak D call TRBD1 (6 bases). CDR1 and CDR2 from the germline V gene are LNHDA and SQIVND (reference sequence). Trimming stripped 7 bases from V and 2 bases from J, with 13 bases between. The CDR3 loop spans 14 amino acids. The CDR3, as DNA: TGTGCCAGTACCAGGGGAACTACCACAGATACGCAGTATTTT. It codes for CASTRGTTTDTQYF. The complete variable domain, with remaining parts taken from reference TRBV19 and TRBJ2-3, reads DGGITQSPKYLFRKEGQNVTLSCEQNLNHDAMYWYRQDPGQGLRLIYYSQIVNDFQKGDIAEGYSVSREKKESFPLTVTSAQKNPTAFYLCASTRGTTTDTQYFGPGTRLTVL.

The V gene is TRBV2, the J gene TRBJ1-2, with 9 bases identical to TRBD1. The V and J ends lost 1 base and 8 bases, in that order; junction bases with no gene match: 5. Germline V gene sequence: CDR1 SNHLY, CDR2 FYNNEI. The CDR3 runs 14 residues. Here the CDR3 reads CASSEEGQGSGYTF. CDR3 DNA sequence: TGTGCCAGCAGTGAAGAGGGACAGGGTTCGGGCTACACCTTC.

The gene calls are TRBV15 and TRBJ2-1; 10 bases align to TRBD2. Trimming removed 2 bases from V and 1 base from J; junction bases left unmatched: 2. The CDR3 loop spans 16 amino acids. Germline V gene sequence: CDR1 LNHNV, CDR2 YYDKDF (reference sequence). Here the CDR3 reads CATSRKGLASYNEQFF. CDR3 nucleotides: TGTGCCACCAGCAGAAAGGGACTAGCGTCCTACAATGAGCAGTTCTTC.

This chain links TRBV5-1 with TRBJ2-1; 8 bases match TRBD2. The CDR3 runs 16 residues. Trimming took 4 bases from V and 1 from J; bases not matched to a gene: 7. Looked up from germline, CDR1 is SGHRS and CDR2 is YFSETQ. CDR3 in amino acids: CASSTIGGASYNEQFF. The CDR3 DNA follows: TGCGCCAGCAGCACGATCGGGGGGGCTTCCTACAATGAGCAGTTCTTC.

The sample holds a few counts of this clone. The J gene is TRBJ1-1, the V gene TRBV4-1, with 9 bases fitting TRBD1. CDR1 is MGHRA and CDR2 is YSYEKL in the germline V gene. Trimming removed 4 bases from V and 1 base from J; junction bases left unmatched: 10. This CDR3 is built from 17 residues. The CDR3 nucleotides read TGCGCCAGCAGCCCGACTGGACAGGGGCGTCAGAACACTGAAGCTTTCTTT. Its translation: CASSPTGQGRQNTEAFF.

V usage is TRBV4-1 and J usage is TRBJ1-2; D gene unclear. The CDR3 consists of 12 residues. Per germline, CDR1 MGHRA and CDR2 YSYEKL. Trimming left V 8 bases short and J 0 bases short, with 7 bases between. CDR3 bases: TGCGCCAGCTTGGGCCCTAACTATGGCTACACCTTC. This translates into CASLGPNYGYTF.

This clone was found once. The chain joins TRBV7-2 to TRBJ2-2; no clear D gene. V gave up 2 bases and J gave up 8 bases, with 12 bases separating them. The CDR3 is made up of 14 amino acids. Germline CDR1 reads SGHTA; CDR2 reads FQGNSA. DNA of the CDR3: TGTGCCAGCAGCTTACCCTATGTTCGGGGGGAGCTGTTTTTT. Translation: CASSLPYVRGELFF.

A few counts support this clone. The chain is built from TRBV11-2 and TRBJ2-5; 8 bases align to TRBD2. The CDR3 has 15 amino acids. V shed 5 bases and J 4 bases; nucleotides not matched to a gene: 9. Looked up from germline, CDR1 is SGHAT and CDR2 is FQNNGV. The CDR3 protein is CASSVGLANGETQYF. As DNA, the CDR3 is TGTGCCAGCAGCGTAGGACTAGCCAACGGAGAGACCCAGTACTTC.